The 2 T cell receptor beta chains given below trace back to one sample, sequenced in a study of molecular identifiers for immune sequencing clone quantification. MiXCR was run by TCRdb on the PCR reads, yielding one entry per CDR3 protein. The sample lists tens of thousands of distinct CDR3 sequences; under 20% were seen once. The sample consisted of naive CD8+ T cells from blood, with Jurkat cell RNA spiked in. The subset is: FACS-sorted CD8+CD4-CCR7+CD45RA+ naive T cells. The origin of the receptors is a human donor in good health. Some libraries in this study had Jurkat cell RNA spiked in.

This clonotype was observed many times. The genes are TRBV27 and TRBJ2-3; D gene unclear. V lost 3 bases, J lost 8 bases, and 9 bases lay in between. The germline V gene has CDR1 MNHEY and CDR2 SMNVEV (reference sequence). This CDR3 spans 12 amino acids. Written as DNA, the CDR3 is TGTGCCAGCAGTTTCTCATCCGGTACGCAGTATTTT. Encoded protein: CASSFSSGTQYF.

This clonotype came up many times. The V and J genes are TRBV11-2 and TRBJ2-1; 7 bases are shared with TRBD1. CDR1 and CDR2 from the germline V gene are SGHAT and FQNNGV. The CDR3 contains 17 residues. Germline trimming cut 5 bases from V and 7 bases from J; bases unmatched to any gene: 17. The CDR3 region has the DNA TGTGCCAGCAGCCCCCCCCGGGGACAGAGCCCAAGGAATGAGCAGTTCTTC. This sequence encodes CASSPPRGQSPRNEQFF.